This T cell receptor beta chain came from a study of T cells after yellow fever vaccination. Study summary: SMART-Seq v4 Ultra Low Input served to prepare low-cell-number fractions.

This clonotype showed up many times. The V end was cut by 1 base, the J end by 3 bases, with 13 bases between. CDR3 length: 15 amino acids. Germline lookup yields CDR1 LGHDT and CDR2 YNNKEL (reference sequence). Production of TCR cDNA was by 5'RACE template switching, which also added a universal primer site and UMIs. Each CDR3 protein gets one entry after TCRdb re-called the 5' RACE reads with MiXCR. The table lists about 73,000 distinct CDR3 sequences, 7.7% of them singletons. Source: CD8+ T cells sorted from PBMCs, taken on the day of the yellow fever booster vaccination. This chain links TRBV3-1 with TRBJ2-7; weak D call: TRBD2 (5 bases). The receptor was isolated from a man in his thirties or forties who received the YFV17D yellow fever vaccine. CDR3 bases: TGTGCCAGCAGCCAAGGAGGTTTGGACTTCTACGAGCAGTACTTC. Amino acid sequence: CASSQGGLDFYEQYF.